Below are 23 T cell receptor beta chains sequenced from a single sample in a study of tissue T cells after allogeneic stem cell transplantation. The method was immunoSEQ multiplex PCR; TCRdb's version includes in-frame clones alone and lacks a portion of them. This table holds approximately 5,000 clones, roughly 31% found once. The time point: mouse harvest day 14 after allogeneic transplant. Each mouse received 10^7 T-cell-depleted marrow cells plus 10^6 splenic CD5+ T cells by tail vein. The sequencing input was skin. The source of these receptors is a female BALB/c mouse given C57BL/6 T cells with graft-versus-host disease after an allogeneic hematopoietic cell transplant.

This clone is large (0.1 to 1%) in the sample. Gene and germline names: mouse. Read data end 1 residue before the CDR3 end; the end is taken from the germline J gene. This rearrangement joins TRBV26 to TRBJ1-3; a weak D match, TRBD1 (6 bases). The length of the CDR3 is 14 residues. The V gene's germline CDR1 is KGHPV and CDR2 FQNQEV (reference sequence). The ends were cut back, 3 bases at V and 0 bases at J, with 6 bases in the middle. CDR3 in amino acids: CASSLQGSGNTLYF. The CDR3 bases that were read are TGTGCCAGCAGTCTACAGGGTTCTGGAAATACGCTCTAT.

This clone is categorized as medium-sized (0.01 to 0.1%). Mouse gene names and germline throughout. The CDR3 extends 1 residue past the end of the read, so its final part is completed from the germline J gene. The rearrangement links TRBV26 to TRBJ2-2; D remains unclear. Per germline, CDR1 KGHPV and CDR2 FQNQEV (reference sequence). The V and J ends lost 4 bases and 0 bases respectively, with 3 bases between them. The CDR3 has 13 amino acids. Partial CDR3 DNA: TGTGCCAGCAGTCAGTCAAACACCGGGCAGCTCTAC. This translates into CASSQSNTGQLY. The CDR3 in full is CASSQSNTGQLYF.

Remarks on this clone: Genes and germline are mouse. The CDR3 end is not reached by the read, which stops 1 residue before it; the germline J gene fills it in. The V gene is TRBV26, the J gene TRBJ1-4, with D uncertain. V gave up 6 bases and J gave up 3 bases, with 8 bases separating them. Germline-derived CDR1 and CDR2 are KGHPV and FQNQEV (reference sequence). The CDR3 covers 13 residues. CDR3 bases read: TGTGCCAGCAGAGGACGGGCCAACGAAAGATTATTT. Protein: CASRGRANERLF. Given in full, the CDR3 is CASRGRANERLFF. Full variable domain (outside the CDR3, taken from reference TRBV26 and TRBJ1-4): NSKVIQTPRYLVKGQGQKAKMRCIPEKGHPVVFWYQQNKNNEFKFLINFQNQEVLQQIDMTEKRFSAECPSNSPCSLEIQSSEAGDSALYLCASRGRANERLFFGHGTKLSVL.

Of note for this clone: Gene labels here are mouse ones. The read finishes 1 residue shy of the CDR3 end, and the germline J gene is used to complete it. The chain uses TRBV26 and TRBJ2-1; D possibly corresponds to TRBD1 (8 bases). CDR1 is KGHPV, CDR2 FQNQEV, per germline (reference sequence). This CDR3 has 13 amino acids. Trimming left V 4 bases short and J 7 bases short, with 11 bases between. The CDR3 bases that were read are TGTGCCAGCAGTCCACAGGGGGGGGCTGAGCAGTTC. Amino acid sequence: CASSPQGGAEQF. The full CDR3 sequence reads CASSPQGGAEQFF.

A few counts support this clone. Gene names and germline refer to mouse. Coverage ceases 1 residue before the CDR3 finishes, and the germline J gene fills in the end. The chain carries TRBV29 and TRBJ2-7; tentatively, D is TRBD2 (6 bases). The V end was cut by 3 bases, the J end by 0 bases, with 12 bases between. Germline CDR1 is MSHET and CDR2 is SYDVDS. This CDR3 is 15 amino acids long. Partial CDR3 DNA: TGTGCTAGCAGTTTGCTTGGGGGTAGCTCCTATGAACAGTAC. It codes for CASSLLGGSSYEQY. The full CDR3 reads CASSLLGGSSYEQYF.

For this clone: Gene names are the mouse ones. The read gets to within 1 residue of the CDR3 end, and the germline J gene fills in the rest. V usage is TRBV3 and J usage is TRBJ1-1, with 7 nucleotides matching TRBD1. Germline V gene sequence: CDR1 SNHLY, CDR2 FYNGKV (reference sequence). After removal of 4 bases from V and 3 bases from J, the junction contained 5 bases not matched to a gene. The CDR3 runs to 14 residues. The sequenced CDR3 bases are TGTGCCAGCAGCTCGACAGGGAGGGACACAGAAGTCTTC. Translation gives CASSSTGRDTEVF. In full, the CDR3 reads CASSSTGRDTEVFF.

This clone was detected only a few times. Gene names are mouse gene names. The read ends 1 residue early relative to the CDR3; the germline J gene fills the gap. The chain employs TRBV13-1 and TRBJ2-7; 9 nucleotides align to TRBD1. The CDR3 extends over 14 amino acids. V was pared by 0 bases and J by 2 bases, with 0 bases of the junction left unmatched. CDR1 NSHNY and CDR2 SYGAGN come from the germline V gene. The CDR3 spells CASSDGQGAYEQYF. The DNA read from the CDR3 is TGTGCCAGCAGTGATGGACAGGGGGCCTATGAACAGTAC.

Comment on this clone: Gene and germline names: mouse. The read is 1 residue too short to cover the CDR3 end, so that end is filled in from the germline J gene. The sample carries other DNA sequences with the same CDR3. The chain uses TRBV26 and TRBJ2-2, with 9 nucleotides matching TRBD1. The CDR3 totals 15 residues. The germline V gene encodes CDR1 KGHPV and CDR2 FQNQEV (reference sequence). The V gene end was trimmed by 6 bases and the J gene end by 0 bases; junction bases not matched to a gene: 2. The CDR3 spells CASSRDRANTGQLYF. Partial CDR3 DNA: TGTGCCAGCAGCCGGGACAGGGCAAACACCGGGCAGCTCTAC.

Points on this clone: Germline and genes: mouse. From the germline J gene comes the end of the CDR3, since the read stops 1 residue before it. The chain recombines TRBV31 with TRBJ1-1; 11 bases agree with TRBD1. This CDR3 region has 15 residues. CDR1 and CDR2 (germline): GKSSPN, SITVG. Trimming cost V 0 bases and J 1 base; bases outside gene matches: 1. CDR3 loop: CAWSLGTGGNTEVFF. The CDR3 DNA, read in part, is TGTGCCTGGAGTCTGGGGACAGGGGGGAACACAGAAGTCTTC. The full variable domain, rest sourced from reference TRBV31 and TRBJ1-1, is AQTIHQWPVAEIKAVGSPLSLGCTIKGKSSPNLYWYWQATGGTLQQLFYSITVGQVESVVQLNLSASRPKDDQFILSTEKLLLSHSGFYLCAWSLGTGGNTEVFFGKGTRLTVV.

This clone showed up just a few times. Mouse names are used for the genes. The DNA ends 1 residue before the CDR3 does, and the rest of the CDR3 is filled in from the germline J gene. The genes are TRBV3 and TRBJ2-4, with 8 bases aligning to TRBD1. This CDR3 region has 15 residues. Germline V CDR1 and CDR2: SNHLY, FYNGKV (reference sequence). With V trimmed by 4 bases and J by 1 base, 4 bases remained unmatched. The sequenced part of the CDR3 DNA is TGTGCCAGCAGCTCAGGGGGCTGGGGTCAAAACACCTTGTAC. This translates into CASSSGGWGQNTLY. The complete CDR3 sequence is CASSSGGWGQNTLYF.

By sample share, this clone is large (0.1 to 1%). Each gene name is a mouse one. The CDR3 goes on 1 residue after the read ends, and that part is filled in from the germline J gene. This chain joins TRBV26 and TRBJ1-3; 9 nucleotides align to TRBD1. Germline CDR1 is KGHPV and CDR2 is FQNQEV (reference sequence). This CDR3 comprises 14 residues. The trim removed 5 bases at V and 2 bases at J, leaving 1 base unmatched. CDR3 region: CASSNRGPGNTLYF. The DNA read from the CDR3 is TGTGCCAGCAGTAACAGGGGGCCTGGAAATACGCTCTAT.

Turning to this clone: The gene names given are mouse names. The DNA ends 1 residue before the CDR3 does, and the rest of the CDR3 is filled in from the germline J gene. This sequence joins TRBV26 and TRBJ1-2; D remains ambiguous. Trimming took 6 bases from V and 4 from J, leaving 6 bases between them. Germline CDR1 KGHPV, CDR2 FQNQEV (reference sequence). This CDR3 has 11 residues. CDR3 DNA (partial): TGTGCCAGCAGCCTCGCCTCCGACTACACC. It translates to CASSLASDYT. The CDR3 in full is CASSLASDYTF.

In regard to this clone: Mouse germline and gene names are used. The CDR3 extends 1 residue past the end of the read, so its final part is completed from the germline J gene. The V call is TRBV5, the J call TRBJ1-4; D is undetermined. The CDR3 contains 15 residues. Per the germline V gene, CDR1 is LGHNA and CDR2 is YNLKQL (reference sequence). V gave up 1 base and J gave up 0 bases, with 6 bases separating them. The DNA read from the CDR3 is TGTGCCAGCAGCCAAGTGGGGATTTCCAACGAAAGATTATTT. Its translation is CASSQVGISNERLF. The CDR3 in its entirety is CASSQVGISNERLFF.

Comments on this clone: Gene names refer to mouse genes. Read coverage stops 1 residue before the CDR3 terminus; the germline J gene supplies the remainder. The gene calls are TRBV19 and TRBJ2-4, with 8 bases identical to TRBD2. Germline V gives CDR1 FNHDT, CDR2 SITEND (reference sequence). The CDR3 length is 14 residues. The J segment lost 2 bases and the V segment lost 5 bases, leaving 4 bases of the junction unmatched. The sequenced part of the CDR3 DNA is TGTGCCAGCAGACGACTGGGGTTTCAAAACACCTTGTAC. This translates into CASRRLGFQNTLY. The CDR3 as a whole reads CASRRLGFQNTLYF.

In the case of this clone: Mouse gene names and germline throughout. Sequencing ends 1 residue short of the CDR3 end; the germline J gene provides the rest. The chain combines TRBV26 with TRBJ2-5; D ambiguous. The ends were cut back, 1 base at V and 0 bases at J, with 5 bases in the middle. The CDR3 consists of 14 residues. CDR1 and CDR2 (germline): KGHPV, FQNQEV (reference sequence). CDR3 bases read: TGTGCCAGCAGTCTGTGGGATAACCAAGACACCCAGTAC. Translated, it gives CASSLWDNQDTQY. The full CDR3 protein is CASSLWDNQDTQYF.

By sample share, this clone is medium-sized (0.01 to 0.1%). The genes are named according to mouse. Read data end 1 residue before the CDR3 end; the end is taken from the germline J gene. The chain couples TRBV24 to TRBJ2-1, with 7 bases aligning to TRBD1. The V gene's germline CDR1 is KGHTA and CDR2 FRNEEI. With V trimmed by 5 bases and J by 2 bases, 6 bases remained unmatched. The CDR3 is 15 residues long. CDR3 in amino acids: CASSTTTGDYAEQFF. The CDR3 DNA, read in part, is TGTGCCAGCAGTACAACAACAGGGGACTATGCTGAGCAGTTC.

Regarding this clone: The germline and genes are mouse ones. The CDR3 sequence is CASSHRDRVQDTQYF. The CDR3 bases that were read are TGTGCCAGCAGCCACCGGGACAGGGTCCAAGACACCCAGTAC. This chain joins TRBV4 and TRBJ2-5, with TRBD1 matching over 9 bases. The CDR3 extends 1 residue past the end of the read, so its final part is completed from the germline J gene. This CDR3 region has 15 residues. The ends lost 5 bases at V and 2 bases at J; junction bases unmatched: 5. Germline-derived CDR1 and CDR2 are LGHDT and YNNKQL (reference sequence). Full variable domain (remainder filled in from reference TRBV4 and TRBJ2-5): ETAVFQTPNYHVTQVGNEVSFNCKQTLGHDTMYWYKQDSKKLLKIMFSYNNKQLIVNETVPRRFSPQSSDKAHLNLRIKSVEPEDSAVYLCASSHRDRVQDTQYFGPGTRLLVL.

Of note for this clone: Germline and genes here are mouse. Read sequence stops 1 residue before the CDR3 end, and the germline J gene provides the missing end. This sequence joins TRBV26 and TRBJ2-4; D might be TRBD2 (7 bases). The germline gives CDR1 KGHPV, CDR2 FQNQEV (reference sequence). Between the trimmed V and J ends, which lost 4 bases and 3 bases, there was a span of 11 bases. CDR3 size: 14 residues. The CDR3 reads CASSQGGGQNTLYF. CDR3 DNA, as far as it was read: TGTGCCAGCAGTCAGGGGGGCGGACAAAACACCTTGTAC.

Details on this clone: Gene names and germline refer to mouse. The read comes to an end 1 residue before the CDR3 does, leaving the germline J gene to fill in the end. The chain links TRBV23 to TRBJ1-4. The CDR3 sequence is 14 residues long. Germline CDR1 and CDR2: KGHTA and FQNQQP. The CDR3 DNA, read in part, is TGCTCCAGCAGTCAAGGGGTTTCCAACGAAAGATTATTT. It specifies CSSSQGVSNERLF. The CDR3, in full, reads CSSSQGVSNERLFF.

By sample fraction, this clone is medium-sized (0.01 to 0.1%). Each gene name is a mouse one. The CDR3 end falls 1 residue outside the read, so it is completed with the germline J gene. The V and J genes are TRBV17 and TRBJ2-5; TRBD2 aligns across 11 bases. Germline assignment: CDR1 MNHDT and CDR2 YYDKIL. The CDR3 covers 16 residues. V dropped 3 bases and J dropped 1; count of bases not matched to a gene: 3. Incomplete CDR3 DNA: TGTGCTAGCAGTAGTTGGGGACTGGGGGACCAAGACACCCAGTAC. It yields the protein CASSSWGLGDQDTQY. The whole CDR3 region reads CASSSWGLGDQDTQYF.

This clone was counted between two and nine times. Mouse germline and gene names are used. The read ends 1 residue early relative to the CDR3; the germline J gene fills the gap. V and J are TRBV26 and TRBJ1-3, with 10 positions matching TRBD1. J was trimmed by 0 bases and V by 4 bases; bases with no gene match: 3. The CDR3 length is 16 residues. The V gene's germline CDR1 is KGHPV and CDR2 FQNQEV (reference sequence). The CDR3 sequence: CASSRDRGNSGNTLYF. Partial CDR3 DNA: TGTGCCAGCAGTCGGGACAGGGGAAATTCTGGAAATACGCTCTAT.

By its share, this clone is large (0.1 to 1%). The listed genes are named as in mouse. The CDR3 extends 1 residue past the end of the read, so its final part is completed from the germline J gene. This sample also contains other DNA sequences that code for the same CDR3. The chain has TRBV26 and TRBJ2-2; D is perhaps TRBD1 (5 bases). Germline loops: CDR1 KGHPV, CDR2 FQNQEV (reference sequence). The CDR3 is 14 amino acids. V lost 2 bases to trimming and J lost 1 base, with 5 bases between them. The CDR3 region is CASSLGQNTGQLYF. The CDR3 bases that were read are TGTGCCAGCAGTCTGGGACAAAACACCGGGCAGCTCTAC.

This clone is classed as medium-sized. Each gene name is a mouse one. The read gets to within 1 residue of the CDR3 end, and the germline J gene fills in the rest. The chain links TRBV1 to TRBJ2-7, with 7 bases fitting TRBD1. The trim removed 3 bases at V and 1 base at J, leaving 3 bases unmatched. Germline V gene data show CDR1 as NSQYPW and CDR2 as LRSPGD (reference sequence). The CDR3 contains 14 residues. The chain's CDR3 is CTCSARDRSYEQYF. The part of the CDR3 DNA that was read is TGCACCTGCAGTGCTCGGGACAGATCCTATGAACAGTAC.